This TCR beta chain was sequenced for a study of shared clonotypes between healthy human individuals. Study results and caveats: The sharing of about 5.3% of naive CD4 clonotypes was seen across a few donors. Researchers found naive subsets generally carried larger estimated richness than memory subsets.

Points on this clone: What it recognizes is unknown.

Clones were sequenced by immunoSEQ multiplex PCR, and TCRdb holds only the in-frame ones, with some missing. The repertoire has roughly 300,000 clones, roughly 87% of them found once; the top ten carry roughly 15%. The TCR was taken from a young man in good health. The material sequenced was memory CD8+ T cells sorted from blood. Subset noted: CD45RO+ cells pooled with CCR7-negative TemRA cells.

The CDR3 here is CASSQDHERPTYYEQYF. The CDR3 DNA reads as TGTGCCAGCAGCCAAGATCACGAAAGGCCGACTTACTACGAGCAGTACTTC. The J gene is TRBJ2-7, the V gene TRBV14, with unresolved D. Germline lookup yields CDR1 SGHDN and CDR2 FVKESK. Trimming left V 0 bases short and J 3 bases short, with 18 bases between. The CDR3 has 17 amino acids.